A single sample gave rise to the 29 T cell receptor beta chains below, sequenced in a study of resident and recirculating memory T cells in vitiligo. Produced via immunoSEQ multiplex PCR; TCRdb's table is partial and in-frame only. The sample yields about 42,000 clones, around 90% seen once. The specimen sequenced was blood. These receptors were collected from a male donor with vitiligo.

V usage is TRBV5-5 and J usage is TRBJ2-1; the match to TRBD2 covers 8 bases. Trimming at V came to 1 base and at J to 7 bases, leaving 7 bases not matched to a gene. The CDR3 covers 15 residues. In germline, CDR1 is SGHKS, CDR2 YYEKEE (reference sequence). The CDR3: CASSLRGLDANEQFF. In DNA form, the CDR3 reads TGTGCCAGCAGCTTGCGGGGACTAGACGCGAATGAGCAGTTCTTC.

The rearrangement links TRBV7-2 to TRBJ2-3; maybe TRBD1 (6 bases). Germline V CDR1 and CDR2: SGHTA, FQGNSA. Trimming pared 0 bases from V and 0 bases from J, leaving 7 bases between. The CDR3 is 15 amino acids. The chain's CDR3 is CASSLAGASTDTQYF. The CDR3 coding sequence is TGTGCCAGCAGCTTAGCGGGGGCCAGCACAGATACGCAGTATTTT.

The rearrangement links TRBV7-9 to TRBJ2-3, with TRBD2 matching over 8 bases. The V gene end was trimmed by 5 bases and the J gene end by 8 bases; junction bases not matched to a gene: 12. CDR1 SEHNR and CDR2 FQNEAQ come from the germline V gene (reference sequence). This CDR3 has 15 amino acids. The DNA for the CDR3 is TGTGCCAGCAGCCCCAAAGGGATGAGCGGGGGTACGCAGTATTTT. Its protein is CASSPKGMSGGTQYF.

This sequence joins TRBV6-6 and TRBJ1-2; 7 bases align to TRBD1. CDR1 MNHNY and CDR2 SVGAGI come from the germline V gene (reference sequence). The CDR3 has 13 amino acids. The ends lost 6 bases at V and 4 bases at J; junction bases unmatched: 5. The CDR3 here is CASRPGQVYGYTF. In DNA form, the CDR3 reads TGTGCCAGCAGGCCCGGACAGGTCTATGGCTACACCTTC.

CDR3 protein: CASSLESYSYNSPLHF. CDR3 DNA: TGCGCCAGCAGCTTGGAAAGCTACTCCTATAATTCACCCCTCCACTTT. The gene calls are TRBV5-1 and TRBJ1-6; no firm D call. Germline CDR1 is SGHRS and CDR2 is YFSETQ. The ends were cut back, 0 bases at V and 0 bases at J, with 7 bases in the middle. The CDR3 has 16 residues.

The V gene is TRBV4-2, the J gene TRBJ2-6; possible D gene TRBD2, 6 bases. Looked up from germline, CDR1 is LGHNA and CDR2 is YNFKEQ. V was trimmed by 1 base and J by 1 base, leaving 8 bases between them. The CDR3 spans 16 residues. CDR3 sequence reads: CASSQGGASGANVLTF. The CDR3 coding sequence is TGTGCCAGCAGCCAAGGCGGGGCGTCTGGGGCCAACGTCCTGACTTTC.

This clone was counted a single time. V usage is TRBV9 and J usage is TRBJ2-1, with D tentatively TRBD1 (6 bases). This CDR3 comprises 12 residues. Germline V CDR1 and CDR2: SGDLS, YYNGEE. V was pared by 7 bases and J by 2 bases, with 7 bases between. CDR3 protein: CASGGAYNEQFF. DNA of the CDR3: TGTGCCAGCGGGGGCGCCTACAATGAGCAGTTCTTC.

The chain recombines TRBV19 with TRBJ2-5; a possible D gene is TRBD1 (5 bases). The CDR3 contains 14 residues. V was trimmed by 3 bases and J by 4 bases, leaving 12 bases between them. The germline V gene encodes CDR1 LNHDA and CDR2 SQIVND (reference sequence). The CDR3 DNA reads as TGTGCCAGTAGTATCCGAAGGGGATTAGAGACCCAGTACTTC. Translated: CASSIRRGLETQYF.

The rearrangement uses TRBV27 and TRBJ2-5; TRBD2 is a possible D gene (6 bases). The V gene lost 8 bases and the J gene lost 1 base, with 11 bases spanning the gap. The CDR3 covers 13 residues. Germline V gives CDR1 MNHEY, CDR2 SMNVEV (reference sequence). The CDR3 region has the DNA TGTGCCAGCGGGGGGAGACGCCAAGAGACCCAGTACTTC. Translating it yields CASGGRRQETQYF.

This clone was recorded a few times. V usage is TRBV6-6 and J usage is TRBJ1-2; 7 positions match TRBD1. This CDR3 spans 14 amino acids. Germline V gene lookup returns CDR1 MNHNY and CDR2 SVGAGI (reference sequence). Germline trimming cut 6 bases from V and 2 bases from J; bases unmatched to any gene: 6. CDR3 residues: CASSLAGQNYGYTF. The CDR3, as DNA: TGTGCCAGCAGCCTCGCGGGACAGAACTATGGCTACACCTTC.

The V and J genes are TRBV5-8 and TRBJ1-5, with TRBD1 identical over 7 bases. Looked up from germline, CDR1 is SGHTS and CDR2 is YDEGEE. This CDR3 is built from 17 residues. After removal of 5 bases from V and 6 bases from J, the junction contained 17 bases not matched to a gene. The chain's CDR3 is CASRKGQSEARGQPQHF. CDR3 DNA: TGTGCCAGCAGAAAGGGACAGTCCGAAGCCAGGGGTCAGCCCCAGCATTTT.

V gene TRBV7-2 combines with J gene TRBJ1-3; D gene uncertain. Germline CDR1 and CDR2: SGHTA and FQGNSA. The CDR3 covers 17 residues. Trimming removed 1 base from V and 0 bases from J, with 13 bases in between. CDR3 sequence (DNA): TGTGCCAGCAGCTTAGTTCTTAGCCGAACCTCTGGAAACACCATATATTTT. Its protein product is CASSLVLSRTSGNTIYF.

Concerning this clone itself: Other DNA sequences in this sample translate to the same CDR3. V gene TRBV6-4 combines with J gene TRBJ2-3; TRBD2 aligns across 11 bases. Germline V CDR1 and CDR2: MRHNA, SNTAGT. The CDR3 spans 15 residues. Trimming took 5 bases from V and 1 from J; bases not matched to a gene: 2. The CDR3 is CASSPLAGGTDTQYF. The CDR3 DNA follows: TGTGCCAGCAGTCCACTAGCGGGGGGCACAGATACGCAGTATTTT.

Only one count was recorded for this clone. This rearrangement joins TRBV7-2 to TRBJ2-1; D may be TRBD2 (5 bases). Trimming pared 1 base from V and 5 bases from J, leaving 9 bases between. Germline CDR1 is SGHTA and CDR2 is FQGNSA. CDR3 length: 14 residues. The CDR3 DNA is TGTGCCAGCAGCTTAGTGAGCGGCAACAATGAGCAGTTCTTC. Translating gives CASSLVSGNNEQFF.

The chain uses TRBV5-1 and TRBJ2-3; D may be TRBD2 (7 bases). This CDR3 region has 18 residues. Germline values: CDR1 SGHRS, CDR2 YFSETQ. Trimming removed 4 bases at V and 5 bases at J, with 26 bases between. The CDR3 region has the DNA TGCGCCAGCAGCCGACAGTCCGCGTCACGGGGGGCCATAGATACGCAGTATTTT. Encoded protein: CASSRQSASRGAIDTQYF.

The chain joins TRBV19 to TRBJ2-5; D is unresolved. Germline V CDR1 and CDR2: LNHDA, SQIVND (reference sequence). The V and J ends lost 5 bases and 7 bases respectively, with 11 bases between them. The CDR3 length is 12 residues. CDR3 in DNA: TGTGCCAGTAGTGCGGCCTTTGGGACCCAGTACTTC. It encodes CASSAAFGTQYF.

The DNA for the CDR3 is TGTGCCAGCAGTTACTCCTGGGACAGTTTCTACGAGCAGTACTTC. Translation: CASSYSWDSFYEQYF. The chain employs TRBV6-5 and TRBJ2-7; 7 bases line up with TRBD1. The germline V gene encodes CDR1 MNHEY and CDR2 SVGAGI. The CDR3 sequence is 15 residues long. V gave up 0 bases and J gave up 3 bases; unmatched junction bases: 5.

CDR3 protein: CASSLARGREETQYF. CDR3 bases: TGTGCCAGCAGCTTAGCGAGGGGGCGAGAAGAGACCCAGTACTTC. The rearrangement uses TRBV11-1 and TRBJ2-5; 7 bases agree with TRBD1. Trimming cost V 0 bases and J 3 bases; bases outside gene matches: 4. The length of the CDR3 is 15 residues. Looked up from germline, CDR1 is SGHAT and CDR2 is FQDESV (reference sequence).

This rearrangement joins TRBV29-1 to TRBJ1-1, with TRBD1 identical over 7 bases. This CDR3 contains 15 residues. Germline values: CDR1 SQVTM, CDR2 ANQGSEA. The V and J ends lost 4 bases and 0 bases, in that order; junction bases with no gene match: 8. The CDR3 DNA is TGCAGCGTTGTGCAAGTAACAGGGGTGAACACTGAAGCTTTCTTT. This codes for CSVVQVTGVNTEAFF.

The rearrangement uses TRBV7-2 and TRBJ2-5; D unclear. Germline V lookup: CDR1 SGHTA, CDR2 FQGNSA. This CDR3 region has 13 residues. V lost 4 bases and J 5 bases, leaving 11 bases between the germline ends. In nucleotides, the CDR3 is TGTGCCAGCAGCTCTCTAGTGTGGGAGACCCAGTACTTC. Translating it yields CASSSLVWETQYF.

This chain uses TRBV7-6 with TRBJ2-2; 14 bases are shared with TRBD2. V gave up 1 base and J gave up 6 bases; unmatched junction bases: 7. CDR1 and CDR2 from the germline V gene are SGHVS and FNYEAQ. The CDR3 runs to 18 residues. This CDR3 is CASSLGTSGGSPPGELFF. CDR3 coding DNA: TGTGCCAGCAGCTTAGGGACTAGCGGGGGGTCCCCTCCCGGGGAGCTGTTTTTT. Supplemented by reference TRBV7-6 and TRBJ2-2, the full variable domain reads GAGVSQSPRYKVTKRGQDVALRCDPISGHVSLYWYRQALGQGPEFLTYFNYEAQQDKSGLPNDRFSAERPEGSISTLTIQRTEQRDSAMYRCASSLGTSGGSPPGELFFGEGSRLTVL.

The V and J genes are TRBV7-2 and TRBJ2-1; weak D call: TRBD1 (5 bases). The CDR3 sequence is 13 residues long. CDR1 SGHTA and CDR2 FQGNSA come from the germline V gene. V dropped 5 bases and J dropped 4 bases, with 9 bases sitting between them. The CDR3 loop is CASSRTSYNEQFF. The CDR3 DNA is TGTGCCAGCAGCCGGACATCGTACAATGAGCAGTTCTTC.

The chain couples TRBV7-8 to TRBJ1-1; perhaps TRBD1 as D (5 bases). The CDR3 runs to 14 residues. The V gene's germline CDR1 is SGHVS and CDR2 FQNEAQ. Trimming stripped 5 bases from V and 8 bases from J, with 18 bases between. The CDR3 DNA is TGTGCCAGCAGCCAGGACAACTGGAAGACCGAAGCTTTCTTT. Its translation: CASSQDNWKTEAFF.

This clone was recorded once. The chain has TRBV20-1 and TRBJ1-1; D uncertain. Trimming cost V 0 bases and J 4 bases, with 3 bases left between them. The germline V gene encodes CDR1 DFQATT and CDR2 SNEGSKA (reference sequence). The CDR3 loop spans 11 amino acids. DNA for the CDR3: TGCAGTGCTAGAGAGGCCACTGAAGCTTTCTTT. Encoded protein: CSAREATEAFF.

This clone was recorded a few times. J is TRBJ2-2 and V is TRBV5-4; 8 bases are shared with TRBD1. CDR1 and CDR2 from the germline V gene are SGHNT and YYREEE (reference sequence). V trimming: 3 bases; J trimming: 6 bases; junction bases outside the gene matches: 13. The CDR3 consists of 17 residues. The DNA of the CDR3 is TGTGCCAGCAGCTCGGGGGTAGCAGGGGGCATGGCCGGGGAGCTGTTTTTT. It encodes CASSSGVAGGMAGELFF.

This sequence joins TRBV4-2 and TRBJ2-1; D remains ambiguous. V lost 0 bases and J lost 0, with 6 bases in between. Germline V gene data show CDR1 as LGHNA and CDR2 as YNFKEQ. The CDR3 consists of 15 residues. The CDR3 DNA reads TGTGCCAGCAGCCAAGAAGTCGGCTCCTACAATGAGCAGTTCTTC. Protein product: CASSQEVGSYNEQFF.

The chain recombines TRBV7-8 with TRBJ1-2; a possible D gene is TRBD1 (5 bases). The CDR3 is 17 amino acids. CDR1 SGHVS and CDR2 FQNEAQ come from the germline V gene. V lost 0 bases and J lost 3, with 17 bases in between. CDR3 in DNA: TGTGCCAGCAGCTTAGCGGGGGGACGGGGGTCGGACTATGGCTACACCTTC. Encoded protein: CASSLAGGRGSDYGYTF.

This chain joins TRBV13 and TRBJ1-6, with TRBD1 identical over 7 bases. CDR3 length: 15 residues. The germline CDR1 and CDR2 sequences are PRHDT and FYEKMQ (reference sequence). The V gene end was trimmed by 0 bases and the J gene end by 13 bases; junction bases not matched to a gene: 9. The CDR3 DNA reads TGTGCCAGCAGCTTAGGCCTTACGGGACAGTCGCCCCTCCACTTT. Translating it yields CASSLGLTGQSPLHF. Using reference TRBV13 and TRBJ1-6 for the parts outside the CDR3, the full variable domain is AAGVIQSPRHLIKEKRETATLKCYPIPRHDTVYWYQQGPGQDPQFLISFYEKMQSDKGSIPDRFSAQQFSDYHSELNMSSLELGDSALYFCASSLGLTGQSPLHFGNGTRLTVT.

The J gene is TRBJ2-3, the V gene TRBV5-1, with 8 positions matching TRBD1. The J segment lost 2 bases and the V segment lost 7 bases, leaving 6 bases of the junction unmatched. This CDR3 has 14 residues. Germline CDR1 is SGHRS and CDR2 is YFSETQ. CDR3 sequence reads: CASGRQGTTDTQYF. The CDR3 DNA is TGCGCCAGCGGCCGACAGGGGACCACAGATACGCAGTATTTT.